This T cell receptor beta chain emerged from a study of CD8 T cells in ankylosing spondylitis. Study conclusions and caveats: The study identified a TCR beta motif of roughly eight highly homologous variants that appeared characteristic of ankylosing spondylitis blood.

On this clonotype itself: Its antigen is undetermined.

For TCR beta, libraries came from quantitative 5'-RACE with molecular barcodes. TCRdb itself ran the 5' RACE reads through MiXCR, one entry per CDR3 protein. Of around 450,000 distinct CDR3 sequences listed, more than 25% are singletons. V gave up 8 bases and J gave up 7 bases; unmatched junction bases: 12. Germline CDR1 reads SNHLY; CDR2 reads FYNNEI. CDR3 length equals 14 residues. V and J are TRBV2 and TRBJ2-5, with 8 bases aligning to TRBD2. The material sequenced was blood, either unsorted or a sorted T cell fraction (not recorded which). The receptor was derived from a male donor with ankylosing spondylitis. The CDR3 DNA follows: TGTGCCAGCCCAAAGGGACTAGGGAGCGTGACCCAGTACTTC. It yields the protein CASPKGLGSVTQYF.